Sequencing of this T cell receptor (beta chain) was carried out in a study of identical twins. Unique molecular identifiers were present on the cDNA, which also gained a universal primer site by template switching. TCRdb used MiXCR to reprocess the 5' RACE reads, holding one entry per CDR3 protein. The sample lists under 250,000 distinct CDR3 sequences, 6% to 8.5% occurring once. This clonotype occurred a few times. Germline V CDR1 and CDR2: SGHAT, FQDESV (reference sequence). The CDR3 is 18 amino acids. V was clipped by 5 bases and J by 1 base; unmatched bases: 10. This sample was shared with a second study, whose subject was yellow fever vaccine responses in identical twins. This second study says: Reportedly, the T cell response mounted by twins to vaccine seemed partly convergent, partly personalized.

This chain connects TRBV11-1 to TRBJ2-3, with 12 bases lining up with TRBD2. The TCR comes from a woman aged 18-29 years in good health. Sequencing was done on a sample of CD8+ T cells sorted from blood. The DNA of the CDR3 is TGTGCCAGCAGCACGACTAGCGGGAGTGAGATGGGCACAGATACGCAGTATTTT. Translation gives CASSTTSGSEMGTDTQYF.